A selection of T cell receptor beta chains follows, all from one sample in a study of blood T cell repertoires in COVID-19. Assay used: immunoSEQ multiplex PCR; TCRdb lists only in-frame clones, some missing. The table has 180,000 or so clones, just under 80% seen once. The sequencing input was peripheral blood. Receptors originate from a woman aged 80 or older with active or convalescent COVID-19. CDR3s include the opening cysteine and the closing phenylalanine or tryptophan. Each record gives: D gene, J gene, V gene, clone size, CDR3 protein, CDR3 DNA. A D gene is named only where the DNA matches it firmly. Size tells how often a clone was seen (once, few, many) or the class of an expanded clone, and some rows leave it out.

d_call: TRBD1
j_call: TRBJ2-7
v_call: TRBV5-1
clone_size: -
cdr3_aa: CASSLLGQVAHEQYF
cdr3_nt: TGCGCCAGCAGCTTGTTGGGACAGGTCGCCCACGAGCAGTACTTC

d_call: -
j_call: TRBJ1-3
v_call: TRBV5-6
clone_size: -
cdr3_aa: CASSRRATIYF
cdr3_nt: TGTGCCAGCAGCAGGAGAGCCACCATATATTTT

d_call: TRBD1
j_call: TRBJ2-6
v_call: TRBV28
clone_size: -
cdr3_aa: CASSRDSSGANVLTF
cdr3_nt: TGTGCCAGCAGCCGGGACAGCTCTGGGGCCAACGTCCTGACTTTC

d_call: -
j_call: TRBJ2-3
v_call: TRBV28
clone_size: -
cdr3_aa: CASSGTLPSTDTQYF
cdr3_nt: TGTGCCAGCAGTGGTACTCTCCCTAGCACAGATACGCAGTATTTT

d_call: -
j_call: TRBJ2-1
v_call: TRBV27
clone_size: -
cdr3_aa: CASSRRGNEQFF
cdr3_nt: TGTGCCAGCAGTCGCAGGGGCAATGAGCAGTTCTTC

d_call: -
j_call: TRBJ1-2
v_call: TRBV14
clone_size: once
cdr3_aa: CASSPRGQTYGYTF
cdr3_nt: TGTGCCAGCAGCCCCAGAGGACAGACTTATGGCTACACCTTC

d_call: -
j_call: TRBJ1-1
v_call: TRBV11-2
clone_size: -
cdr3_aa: CASSLVGVSGSEAFF
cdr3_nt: TGTGCCAGCAGCTTAGTGGGGGTGAGCGGGTCTGAAGCTTTCTTT

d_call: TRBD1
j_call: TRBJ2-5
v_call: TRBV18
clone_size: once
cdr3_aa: CASSPAGTARETQYF
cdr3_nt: TGTGCCAGCTCACCAGCCGGGACAGCGAGAGAGACCCAGTACTTC

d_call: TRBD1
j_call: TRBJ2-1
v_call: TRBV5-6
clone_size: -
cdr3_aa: CASSRQGHEPSYNEQFF
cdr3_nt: TGTGCCAGCAGCCGACAGGGGCATGAGCCCTCCTACAATGAGCAGTTCTTC

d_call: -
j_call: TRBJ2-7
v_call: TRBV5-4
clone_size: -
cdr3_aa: CASRGRDRDHEQYF
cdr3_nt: TGTGCCAGCAGGGGGCGGGACAGAGACCACGAGCAGTACTTC

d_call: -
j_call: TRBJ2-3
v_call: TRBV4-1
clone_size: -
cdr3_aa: CASSQASADTQYF
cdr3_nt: TGCGCCAGCAGCCAAGCCAGCGCAGATACGCAGTATTTT

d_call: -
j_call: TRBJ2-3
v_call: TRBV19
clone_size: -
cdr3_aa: CASAGAPEKLTQYF
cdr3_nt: TGTGCCAGTGCTGGGGCCCCTGAAAAGCTAACGCAGTATTTT

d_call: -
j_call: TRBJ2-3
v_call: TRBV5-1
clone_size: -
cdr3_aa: CASSLNSRTDTQYF
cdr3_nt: TGCGCCAGCAGCTTGAACTCGCGGACAGATACGCAGTATTTT

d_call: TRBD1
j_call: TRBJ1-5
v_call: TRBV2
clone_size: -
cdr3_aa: CASSAYRTGGNQPQHF
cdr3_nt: TGTGCCAGCAGTGCGTACCGGACAGGGGGCAATCAGCCCCAGCATTTT

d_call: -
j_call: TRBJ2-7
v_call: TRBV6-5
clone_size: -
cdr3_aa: CASSYSTWGTEQYF
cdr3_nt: TGTGCCAGCAGTTACTCGACGTGGGGCACCGAGCAGTACTTC

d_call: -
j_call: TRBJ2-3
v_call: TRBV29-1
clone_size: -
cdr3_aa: CSACHGTFTDTQYF
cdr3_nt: TGCAGCGCCTGTCACGGGACATTTACAGATACGCAGTATTTT

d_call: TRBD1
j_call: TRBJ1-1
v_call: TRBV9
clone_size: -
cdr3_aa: CASSVGQAVNTEAFF
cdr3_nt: TGTGCCAGCAGCGTGGGACAGGCGGTGAACACTGAAGCTTTCTTT

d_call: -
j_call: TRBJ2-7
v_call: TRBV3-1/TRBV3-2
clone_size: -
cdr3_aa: CASSPTGIEQYF
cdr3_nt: TGTGCCAGCAGCCCCACAGGGATCGAGCAGTACTTC

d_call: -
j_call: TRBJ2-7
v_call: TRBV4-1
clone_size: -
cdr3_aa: CASSPVRVEDEQYF
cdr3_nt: TGCGCCAGCAGCCCGGTCAGGGTCGAAGACGAGCAGTACTTC

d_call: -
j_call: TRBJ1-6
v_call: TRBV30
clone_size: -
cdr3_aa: CAWSVGAASNSPLHF
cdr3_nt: TGTGCCTGGAGTGTAGGGGCGGCCTCTAATTCACCCCTCCACTTT

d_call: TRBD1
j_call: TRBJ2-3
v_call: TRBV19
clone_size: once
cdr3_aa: CASSQTGNGADTQYF
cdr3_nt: TGTGCCAGTAGCCAGACAGGGAACGGGGCAGATACGCAGTATTTT

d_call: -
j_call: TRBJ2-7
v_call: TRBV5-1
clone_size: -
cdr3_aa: CASSIRSGYPSRGPYEQYF
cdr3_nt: TGCGCCAGCAGCATACGATCTGGGTACCCTTCGCGGGGGCCCTACGAGCAGTACTTC

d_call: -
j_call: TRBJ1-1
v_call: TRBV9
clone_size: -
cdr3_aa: CASSVGRVGTEAFF
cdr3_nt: TGTGCCAGCAGCGTAGGCAGGGTGGGGACTGAAGCTTTCTTT

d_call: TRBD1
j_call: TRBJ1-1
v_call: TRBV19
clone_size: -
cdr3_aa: CASRTRRQGPKGTEAFF
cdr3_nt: TGTGCCAGTAGGACCCGGCGACAGGGGCCCAAGGGCACTGAAGCTTTCTTT

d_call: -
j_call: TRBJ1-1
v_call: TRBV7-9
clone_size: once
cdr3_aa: CASSLSRLNTEAFF
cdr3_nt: TGTGCCAGCAGCTTAAGCAGGTTGAACACTGAAGCTTTCTTT

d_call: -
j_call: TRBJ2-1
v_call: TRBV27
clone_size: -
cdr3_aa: CASSLLRDIGRGEQFF
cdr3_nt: TGTGCCAGCAGTTTGCTCAGGGACATAGGCCGCGGTGAGCAGTTCTTC

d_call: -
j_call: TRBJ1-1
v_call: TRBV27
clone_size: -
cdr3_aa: CASMGVPYTEAFF
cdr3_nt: TGTGCCAGCATGGGCGTACCATACACTGAAGCTTTCTTT

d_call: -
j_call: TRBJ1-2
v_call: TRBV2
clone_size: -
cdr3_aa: CASSEALRDRGYTF
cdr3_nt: TGTGCCAGCAGTGAAGCGCTTCGAGACAGAGGCTACACCTTC

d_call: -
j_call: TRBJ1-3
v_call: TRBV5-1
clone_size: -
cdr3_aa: CASSPNQAGTSGNTIYF
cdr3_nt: TGCGCCAGCAGCCCCAACCAGGCCGGTACCTCTGGAAACACCATATATTTT

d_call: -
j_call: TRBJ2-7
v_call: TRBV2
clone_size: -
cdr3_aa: CASSESRQLEQYF
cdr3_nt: TGTGCCAGCAGTGAAAGCAGGCAACTCGAGCAGTACTTC

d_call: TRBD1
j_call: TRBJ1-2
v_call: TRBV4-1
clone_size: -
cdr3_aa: CASSHLTGRTFGYTF
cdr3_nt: TGCGCCAGCAGCCACCTGACAGGGAGGACTTTTGGCTACACCTTC

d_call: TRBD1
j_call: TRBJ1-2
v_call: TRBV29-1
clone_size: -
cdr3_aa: CSVAKTDTGGAGGYTF
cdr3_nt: TGCAGCGTTGCTAAGACGGACACAGGGGGCGCAGGTGGCTACACCTTC

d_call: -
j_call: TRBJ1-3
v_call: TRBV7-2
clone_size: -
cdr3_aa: CASSPMASGNTIYF
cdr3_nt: TGTGCCAGCAGCCCAATGGCCTCTGGAAACACCATATATTTT

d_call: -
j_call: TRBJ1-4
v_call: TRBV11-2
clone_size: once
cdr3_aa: CASSSGEANEKLFF
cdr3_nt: TGTGCCAGCAGCTCGGGGGAAGCTAATGAAAAACTGTTTTTT

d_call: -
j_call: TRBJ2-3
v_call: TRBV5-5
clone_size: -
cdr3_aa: CASSLAARTDTQYF
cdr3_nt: TGTGCCAGCAGCTTGGCAGCGAGGACAGATACGCAGTATTTT

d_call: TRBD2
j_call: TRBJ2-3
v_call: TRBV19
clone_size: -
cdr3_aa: CASSIEGTRYTDTQYF
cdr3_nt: TGTGCCAGTAGTATAGAGGGGACTAGATACACAGATACGCAGTATTTT

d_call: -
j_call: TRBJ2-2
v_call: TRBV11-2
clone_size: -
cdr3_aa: CASSLAFQGMDTGELFF
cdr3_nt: TGTGCCAGCAGCTTAGCGTTTCAGGGAATGGACACCGGGGAGCTGTTTTTT

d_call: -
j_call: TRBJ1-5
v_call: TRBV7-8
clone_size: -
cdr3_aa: CASSFPGDQPQHF
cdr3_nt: TGTGCCAGCAGCTTCCCCGGGGATCAGCCCCAGCATTTT

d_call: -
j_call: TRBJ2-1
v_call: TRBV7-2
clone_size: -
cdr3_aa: CASSLQGLRNEQFF
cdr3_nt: TGTGCCAGCAGCCTACAGGGTTTGCGCAATGAGCAGTTCTTC

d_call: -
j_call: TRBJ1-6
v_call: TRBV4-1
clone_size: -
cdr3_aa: CASSQDTSGGSPLHF
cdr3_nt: TGCGCCAGCAGCCAAGATACCTCGGGGGGTTCACCCCTCCACTTT

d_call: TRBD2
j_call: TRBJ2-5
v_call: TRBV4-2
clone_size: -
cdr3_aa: CASSQDPGLPTQYF
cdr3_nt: TGTGCCAGCAGCCAAGATCCGGGACTACCAACCCAGTACTTC

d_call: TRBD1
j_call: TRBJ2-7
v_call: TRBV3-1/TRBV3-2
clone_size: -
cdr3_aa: CASSHGQGRYEQYF
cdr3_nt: TGTGCCAGCAGCCACGGACAGGGGAGGTACGAGCAGTACTTC

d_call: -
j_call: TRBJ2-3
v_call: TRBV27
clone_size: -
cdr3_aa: CASSLSGAEDTQYF
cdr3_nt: TGTGCCAGCAGTTTATCAGGGGCGGAAGATACGCAGTATTTT

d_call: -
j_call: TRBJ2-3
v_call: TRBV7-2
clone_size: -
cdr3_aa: CASSLQGPDTQYF
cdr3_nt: TGTGCCAGCAGCTTACAGGGGCCAGATACGCAGTATTTT

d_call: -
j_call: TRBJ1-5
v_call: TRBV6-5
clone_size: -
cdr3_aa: CASSYFGGSNQPQHF
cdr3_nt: TGTGCCAGCAGTTATTTCGGGGGTAGCAATCAGCCCCAGCATTTT

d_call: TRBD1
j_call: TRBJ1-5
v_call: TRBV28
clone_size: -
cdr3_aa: CASSSGGFRNQPQHF
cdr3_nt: TGTGCCAGCAGCTCAGGGGGTTTCCGCAATCAGCCCCAGCATTTT